This passage covers 11 T cell receptor beta chains from one sample sequenced in a study of cytomegalovirus exposure and HLA in healthy donors. The PCR used 60 Vbeta and 13 Jbeta primers. The table came from immunoSEQ multiplex PCR; TCRdb's copy has only in-frame clones and leaves some out. This sample has roughly 69,000 clones, with roughly two thirds found just once. Sample: PBMCs. The receptor set was obtained from a man aged 45-60 years in good health and CMV-seronegative.

The chain has TRBV10-2 and TRBJ1-5, with a possible D match to TRBD1 (5 bases). The CDR3 is made up of 13 amino acids. Germline CDR1 and CDR2: WSHSY and SAAADI. The V and J ends lost 9 bases and 3 bases respectively, with 12 bases between them. This CDR3 reads CASQGRNNQPQHF. Here the CDR3 DNA reads TGCGCCAGTCAGGGCAGGAACAATCAGCCCCAGCATTTT.

The genes are TRBV19 and TRBJ2-6; possibly TRBD1 for D (6 bases). The CDR3 extends over 15 amino acids. CDR1 and CDR2 (germline): LNHDA, SQIVND (reference sequence). V was cut by 6 bases and J by 2 bases, with 11 bases left in between. In nucleotides, the CDR3 is TGTGCCAGTAGACACAGGGTACCTGGGGCCAACGTCCTGACTTTC. Translated: CASRHRVPGANVLTF. The whole variable domain, remainder taken from reference TRBV19 and TRBJ2-6, is DGGITQSPKYLFRKEGQNVTLSCEQNLNHDAMYWYRQDPGQGLRLIYYSQIVNDFQKGDIAEGYSVSREKKESFPLTVTSAQKNPTAFYLCASRHRVPGANVLTFGAGSRLTVL.

The rearrangement uses TRBV30 and TRBJ2-2, with D perhaps matching TRBD1 (6 bases). Trimming left V 0 bases short and J 6 bases short, with 11 bases between. This CDR3 contains 14 residues. Germline CDR1 reads GTSNPN; CDR2 reads SVGIG (reference sequence). The CDR3 protein is CAWSVQQGPGELFF. CDR3 DNA: TGTGCCTGGAGTGTACAACAGGGTCCCGGGGAGCTGTTTTTT.

This clone was detected only once. The chain uses TRBV9 and TRBJ2-5, with a tentative D call TRBD2 (6 bases). The J call is uncertain, as TRBJ2-7 better fits the DNA end. This CDR3 has 15 amino acids. Germline lookup yields CDR1 SGDLS and CDR2 YYNGEE. CDR3: CASSVGGLTSYEQYF. CDR3 in DNA: TGTGCCAGCAGCGTAGGGGGACTGACCTCCTACGAGCAGTACTTC.

The gene calls are TRBV14 and TRBJ2-2; TRBD1 aligns across 7 bases. CDR1 SGHDN and CDR2 FVKESK come from the germline V gene. Trimming removed 4 bases from V and 7 bases from J; junction bases left unmatched: 6. The CDR3 length is 14 residues. CDR3 sequence (DNA): TGTGCCAGCAGCCCGACAGGGCTTGGCGGGGAGCTGTTTTTT. Encoded protein: CASSPTGLGGELFF.

This clone has just a few counts. The rearrangement links TRBV6-1 to TRBJ1-5; the match to TRBD1 covers 9 bases. This CDR3 has 15 amino acids. CDR1 MNHNS and CDR2 SASEGT come from the germline V gene. The ends lost 4 bases at V and 2 bases at J; junction bases unmatched: 3. The DNA of the CDR3 is TGTGCCAGCAGTGGGGACAGGGCGGGCAATCAGCCCCAGCATTTT. As protein: CASSGDRAGNQPQHF.

The chain combines TRBV5-1 with TRBJ1-3; D is perhaps TRBD1 (5 bases). Trimming cost V 3 bases and J 4 bases, with 8 bases left between them. This CDR3 is built from 13 residues. Per the germline V gene, CDR1 is SGHRS and CDR2 is YFSETQ. The CDR3 loop is CASSSGGGNTIYF. CDR3 DNA: TGCGCCAGCAGCTCCGGGGGAGGAAACACCATATATTTT.

The chain links TRBV5-1 to TRBJ1-1; tentatively, D is TRBD1 (6 bases). V lost 4 bases and J 4 bases, leaving 11 bases between the germline ends. The CDR3 is 13 residues long. Per germline, CDR1 SGHRS and CDR2 YFSETQ. The CDR3 protein is CASSPDRATEAFF. The CDR3 region has the DNA TGCGCCAGCAGCCCGGACAGAGCCACTGAAGCTTTCTTT. The entire variable domain, with the rest obtained from reference TRBV5-1 and TRBJ1-1, is as follows: KAGVTQTPRYLIKTRGQQVTLSCSPISGHRSVSWYQQTPGQGLQFLFEYFSETQRNKGNFPGRFSGRQFSNSRSEMNVSTLELGDSALYLCASSPDRATEAFFGQGTRLTVV.

This clone was seen a few times. The V gene is TRBV5-1, the J gene TRBJ2-1, with 9 bases fitting TRBD2. The CDR3 has 14 residues. Germline loops: CDR1 SGHRS, CDR2 YFSETQ. V was clipped by 4 bases and J by 6 bases; unmatched bases: 5. Here the CDR3 DNA reads TGCGCCAGCAGCCCCCCTAGCGGGGCCAATGAGCAGTTCTTC. As protein: CASSPPSGANEQFF.

The chain is built from TRBV9 and TRBJ1-3; D gene ambiguous. The V gene's germline CDR1 is SGDLS and CDR2 YYNGEE. The CDR3 runs 16 residues. V dropped 0 bases and J dropped 4 bases, with 14 bases sitting between them. The CDR3 DNA reads as TGTGCCAGCAGCGTAGTGCCGGAGGGTTCGGGAAACACCATATATTTT. It specifies CASSVVPEGSGNTIYF.

The rearrangement uses TRBV5-1 and TRBJ2-7; 7 bases agree with TRBD1. From germline, CDR1 is SGHRS and CDR2 YFSETQ. The V segment lost 4 bases and the J segment 3 bases; nucleotides outside the gene matches: 7. The CDR3 is made up of 14 amino acids. DNA of the CDR3: TGCGCCAGCAGCCAACCGGGACAGAACTACGAGCAGTACTTC. The encoded protein is CASSQPGQNYEQYF.